The following is a TCR beta chain sequence with its context. These data originate in a study of OX40 agonist ivuxolimab in advanced cancers. Clones were read by immunoSEQ multiplex PCR, and TCRdb kept only the in-frame ones, dropping some. This table has roughly 120,000 clones, 85% to 90% appearing once. Per the germline V gene, CDR1 is SGHNT and CDR2 is YENEEA. CDR3 length: 12 residues. Trimming removed 4 bases at V and 7 bases at J, with 10 bases between. The source was CD4+ or CD8+ T cells sorted from blood, collected in a trial of the OX40 agonist ivuxolimab. The V call is TRBV11-3, the J call TRBJ2-5; D is unclear. The TCR sequence derives from an adult with an advanced solid tumor such as melanoma, head and neck, liver or kidney cancer. In DNA, the CDR3 is TGTGCCAGCAGCTCTGATATGGGGACCCAGTACTTC. This translates into CASSSDMGTQYF.